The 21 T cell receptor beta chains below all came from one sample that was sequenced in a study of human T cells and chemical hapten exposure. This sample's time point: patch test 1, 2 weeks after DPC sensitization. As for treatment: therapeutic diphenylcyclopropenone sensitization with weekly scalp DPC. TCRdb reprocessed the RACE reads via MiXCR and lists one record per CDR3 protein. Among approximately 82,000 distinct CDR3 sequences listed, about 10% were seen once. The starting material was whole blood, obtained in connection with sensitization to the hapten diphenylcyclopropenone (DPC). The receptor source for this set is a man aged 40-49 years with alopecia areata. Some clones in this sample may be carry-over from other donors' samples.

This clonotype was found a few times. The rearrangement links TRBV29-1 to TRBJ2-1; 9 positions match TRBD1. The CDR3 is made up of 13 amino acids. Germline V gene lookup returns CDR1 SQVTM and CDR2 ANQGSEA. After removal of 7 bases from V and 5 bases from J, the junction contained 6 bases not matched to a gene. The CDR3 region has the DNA TGCAGCGGGAGGACAGGGGTTGACAATGAGCAGTTCTTC. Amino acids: CSGRTGVDNEQFF.

The CDR3 loop is CASSLPQQETQYF. CDR3 nucleotide sequence: TGTGCCAGCAGCTTACCACAGCAAGAGACCCAGTACTTC. The J gene is TRBJ2-5, the V gene TRBV7-9, with D uncertain. CDR3 length: 13 residues. In germline, CDR1 is SEHNR, CDR2 FQNEAQ (reference sequence). The V end lost 2 bases, the J end lost 2 bases, and 6 bases lay between the germline ends.

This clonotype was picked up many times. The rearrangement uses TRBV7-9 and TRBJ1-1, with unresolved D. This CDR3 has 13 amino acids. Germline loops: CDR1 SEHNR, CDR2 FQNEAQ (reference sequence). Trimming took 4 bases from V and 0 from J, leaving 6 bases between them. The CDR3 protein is CASSSPMNTEAFF. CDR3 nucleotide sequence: TGTGCCAGCAGCTCACCTATGAACACTGAAGCTTTCTTT.

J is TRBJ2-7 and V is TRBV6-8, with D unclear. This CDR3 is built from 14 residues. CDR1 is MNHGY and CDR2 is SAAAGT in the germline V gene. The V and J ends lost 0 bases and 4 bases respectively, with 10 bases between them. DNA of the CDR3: TGTGCCAGCAGTTACTCGAGCAGAGAGTACGAGCAGTACGTC. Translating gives CASSYSSREYEQYV.

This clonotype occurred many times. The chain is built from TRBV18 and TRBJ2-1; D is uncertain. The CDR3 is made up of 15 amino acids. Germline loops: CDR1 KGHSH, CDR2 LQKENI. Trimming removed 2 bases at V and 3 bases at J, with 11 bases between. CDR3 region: CASSPEGQLYNEQFF. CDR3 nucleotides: TGTGCCAGCTCACCAGAAGGCCAGCTCTACAATGAGCAGTTCTTC.

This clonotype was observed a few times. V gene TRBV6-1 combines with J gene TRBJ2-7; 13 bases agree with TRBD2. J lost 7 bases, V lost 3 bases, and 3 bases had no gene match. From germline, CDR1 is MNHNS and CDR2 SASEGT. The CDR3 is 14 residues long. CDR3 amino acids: CASSETSGRREQYF. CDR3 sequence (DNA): TGTGCCAGCAGTGAGACTAGCGGGAGGAGGGAGCAGTACTTC.

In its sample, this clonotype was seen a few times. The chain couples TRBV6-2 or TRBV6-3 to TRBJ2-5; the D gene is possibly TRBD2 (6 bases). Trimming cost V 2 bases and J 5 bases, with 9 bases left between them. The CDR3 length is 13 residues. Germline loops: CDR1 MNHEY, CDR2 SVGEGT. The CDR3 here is CASSYGDSETQYF. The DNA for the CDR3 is TGTGCCAGCAGTTACGGGGACTCGGAGACCCAGTACTTC.

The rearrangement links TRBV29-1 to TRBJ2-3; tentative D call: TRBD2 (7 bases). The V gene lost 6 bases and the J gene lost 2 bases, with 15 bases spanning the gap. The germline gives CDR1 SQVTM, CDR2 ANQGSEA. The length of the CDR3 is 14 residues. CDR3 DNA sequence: TGCAGCGTAGACGGGGGGCCGAACACAGATACGCAGTATTTT. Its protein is CSVDGGPNTDTQYF.

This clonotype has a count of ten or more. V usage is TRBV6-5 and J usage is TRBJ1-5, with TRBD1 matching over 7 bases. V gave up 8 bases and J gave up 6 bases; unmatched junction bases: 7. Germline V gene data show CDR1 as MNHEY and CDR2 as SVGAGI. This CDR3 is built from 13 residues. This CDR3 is CASSEGAVQPQHF. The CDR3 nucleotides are TGTGCCAGCTCTGAGGGGGCGGTTCAGCCCCAGCATTTT.

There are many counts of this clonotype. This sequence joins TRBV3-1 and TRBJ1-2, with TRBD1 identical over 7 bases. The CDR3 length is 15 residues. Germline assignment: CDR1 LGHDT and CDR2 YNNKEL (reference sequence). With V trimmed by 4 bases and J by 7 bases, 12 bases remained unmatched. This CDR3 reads CASSLFEQGSPGYTF. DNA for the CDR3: TGTGCCAGCAGCCTTTTTGAACAGGGGTCGCCTGGCTACACCTTC. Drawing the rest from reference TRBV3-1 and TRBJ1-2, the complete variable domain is DTAVSQTPKYLVTQMGNDKSIKCEQNLGHDTMYWYKQDSKKFLKIMFSYNNKELIINETVPNRFSPKSPDKAHLNLHINSLELGDSAVYFCASSLFEQGSPGYTFGSGTRLTVV.

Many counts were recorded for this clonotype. CDR3 sequence reads: CASSLDGNSPLHF. The CDR3 DNA sequence: TGTGCCAGCAGCTTGGACGGTAATTCACCCCTCCACTTT. The chain uses TRBV7-3 and TRBJ1-6; D call uncertain. V lost 3 bases to trimming and J lost 6 bases, with 6 bases between them. This CDR3 spans 13 amino acids. Germline CDR1 is SGHTA and CDR2 is FQGTGA.

As DNA, the CDR3 is TGTGCCAGCAGCGCGACCCCCCCCTCTGGGGCCAACGTCCTGACTTTC. Translated: CASSATPPSGANVLTF. This chain links TRBV6-5 with TRBJ2-6; D not resolved. This CDR3 has 16 residues. CDR1 and CDR2 from the germline V gene are MNHEY and SVGAGI. The ends were cut back, 6 bases at V and 0 bases at J, with 12 bases in the middle.

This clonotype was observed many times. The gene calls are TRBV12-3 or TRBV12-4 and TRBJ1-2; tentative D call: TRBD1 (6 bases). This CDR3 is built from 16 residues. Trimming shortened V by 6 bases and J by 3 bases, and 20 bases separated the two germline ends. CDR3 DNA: TGTGCCAGCAGGGGGTCGTTGGGGGCGGACGACTATGGCTACACCTTC. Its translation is CASRGSLGADDYGYTF.

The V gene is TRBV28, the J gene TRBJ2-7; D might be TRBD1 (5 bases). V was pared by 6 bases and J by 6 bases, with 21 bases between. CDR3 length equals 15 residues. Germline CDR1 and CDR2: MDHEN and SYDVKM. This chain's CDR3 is CASSLGAQALGEQYF. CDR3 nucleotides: TGTGCCAGCAGCCTAGGGGCCCAGGCCCTGGGCGAGCAGTACTTC.

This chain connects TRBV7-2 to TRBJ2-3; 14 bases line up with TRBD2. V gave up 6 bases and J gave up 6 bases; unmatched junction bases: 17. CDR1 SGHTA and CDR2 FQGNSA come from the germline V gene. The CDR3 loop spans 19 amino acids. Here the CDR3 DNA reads TGTGCCAGCAGTCAGACCTCCGGGACTAGCGGGAGAGGTCGCGATACGCAGTATTTT. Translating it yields CASSQTSGTSGRGRDTQYF.

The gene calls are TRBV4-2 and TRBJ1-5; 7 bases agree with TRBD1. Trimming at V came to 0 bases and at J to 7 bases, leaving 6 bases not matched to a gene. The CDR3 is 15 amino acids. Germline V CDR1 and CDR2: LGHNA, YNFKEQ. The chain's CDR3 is CASSQDYRGRQPQHF. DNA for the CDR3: TGTGCCAGCAGCCAAGATTACAGGGGAAGGCAGCCCCAGCATTTT.

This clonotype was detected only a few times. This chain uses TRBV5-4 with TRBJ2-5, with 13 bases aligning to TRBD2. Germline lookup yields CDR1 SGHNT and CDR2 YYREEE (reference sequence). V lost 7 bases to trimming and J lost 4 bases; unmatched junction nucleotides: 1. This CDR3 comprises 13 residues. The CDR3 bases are TGTGCCAGCGGACTAGCGGGAGTAGAGACCCAGTACTTC. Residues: CASGLAGVETQYF.

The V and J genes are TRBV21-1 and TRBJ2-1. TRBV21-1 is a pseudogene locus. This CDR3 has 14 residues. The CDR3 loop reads CASSKNPSHNEQFF. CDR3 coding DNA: TGTGCCAGCAGCAAAAACCCATCCCACAATGAGCAGTTCTTC.

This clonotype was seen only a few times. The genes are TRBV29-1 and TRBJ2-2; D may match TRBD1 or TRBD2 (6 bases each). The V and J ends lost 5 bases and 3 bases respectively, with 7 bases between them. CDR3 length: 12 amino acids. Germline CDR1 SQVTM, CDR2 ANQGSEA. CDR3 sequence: CSVRGDTGELFF. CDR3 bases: TGCAGCGTTAGGGGGGACACCGGGGAGCTGTTTTTT.

DNA for the CDR3: TGTGCCAGCAGCGTAGTTAGCGGGAAGGTATCCAATGAGCAGTTCTTC. It specifies CASSVVSGKVSNEQFF. The chain recombines TRBV7-8 with TRBJ2-1; 8 bases agree with TRBD2. Losses at the gene ends were 5 bases for V and 6 bases for J; bases not matched to a gene: 12. Germline V gives CDR1 SGHVS, CDR2 FQNEAQ. This CDR3 has 16 amino acids.

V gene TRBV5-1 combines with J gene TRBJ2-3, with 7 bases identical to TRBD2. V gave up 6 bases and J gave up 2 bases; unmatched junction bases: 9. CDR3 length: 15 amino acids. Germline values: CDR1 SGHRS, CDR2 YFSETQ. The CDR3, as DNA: TGCGCCAGCACCCCGCCTAGCGGACCCACAGATACGCAGTATTTT. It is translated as CASTPPSGPTDTQYF.